This T cell receptor (beta chain) was observed in a study of technical replicates of blood from a few donors. The trim removed 7 bases at V and 4 bases at J, leaving 9 bases unmatched. From germline, CDR1 is SGHAT and CDR2 FQNNGV. This CDR3 is built from 16 residues. This table comes from immunoSEQ multiplex PCR, and its TCRdb copy is limited to in-frame clones, with some not included. This table has tens of thousands of clones, over 75% appearing once. The J gene is TRBJ2-3, the V gene TRBV11-2; 12 nucleotides agree with TRBD2. The sequenced material came from PBMCs. The clonotype comes from a human donor in good health. Some clones in this sample may be carry-over from other donors' samples. The CDR3 loop reads CASIQWTSGIPDTQYF. The CDR3 bases are TGTGCCAGCATTCAATGGACTAGCGGGATACCAGATACGCAGTATTTT.